This entry lists 7 T cell receptor beta chains sequenced from one sample in a study of blood T cell repertoires in COVID-19. The table came from immunoSEQ multiplex PCR; TCRdb's copy has only in-frame clones and leaves some out. This sample carries roughly 260,000 clones, more than 75% of them seen once, and the ten largest clones take approximately 2.2%. Sequences were obtained from peripheral blood. Source of these receptors: a woman aged 50 to 60 with acute or convalescent COVID-19.

This chain connects TRBV28 to TRBJ1-2; D is perhaps TRBD1 (6 bases). Trimming left V 8 bases short and J 8 bases short, with 15 bases between. The CDR3 loop spans 12 amino acids. Looked up from germline, CDR1 is MDHEN and CDR2 is SYDVKM. The CDR3 protein is CASHRVLRGYTF. The CDR3 DNA sequence: TGTGCCAGCCACAGGGTTTTAAGAGGCTACACCTTC.

This clone was seen once. The chain carries TRBV19 and TRBJ2-7; a possible D gene is TRBD2 (6 bases). Trimming removed 3 bases at V and 2 bases at J, with 11 bases between. Germline-derived CDR1 and CDR2 are LNHDA and SQIVND (reference sequence). This CDR3 is built from 14 residues. Here the CDR3 DNA reads TGTGCCAGTAGTATTAGGGAGGCAGCCTACGAGCAGTACTTC. It translates to CASSIREAAYEQYF.

The chain employs TRBV14 and TRBJ1-5, with TRBD1 matching 7 bases. The CDR3 contains 14 residues. V was clipped by 4 bases and J by 4 bases; unmatched bases: 4. Germline V lookup: CDR1 SGHDN, CDR2 FVKESK. The CDR3: CASSRTGTNQPQHF. The CDR3 DNA reads as TGTGCCAGCAGCCGGACAGGCACGAATCAGCCCCAGCATTTT. Filled out from reference TRBV14 and TRBJ1-5, the complete variable domain reads EAGVTQFPSHSVIEKGQTVTLRCDPISGHDNLYWYRRVMGKEIKFLLHFVKESKQDESGMPNNRFLAERTGGTYSTLKVQPAELEDSGVYFCASSRTGTNQPQHFGDGTRLSIL.

The chain has TRBV6-5 and TRBJ2-1; D is ambiguous. Per germline, CDR1 MNHEY and CDR2 SVGAGI. Trimming shortened V by 7 bases and J by 10 bases, and 14 bases separated the two germline ends. The CDR3 is made up of 12 amino acids. In DNA form, the CDR3 reads TGTGCCAGCATTGGCTATACGCGGGAGCAGTTCTTC. This translates into CASIGYTREQFF.

This clone was observed a single time. The chain joins TRBV28 to TRBJ2-1, with 15 positions matching TRBD2. This CDR3 spans 17 amino acids. Germline CDR1 reads MDHEN; CDR2 reads SYDVKM. V lost 5 bases, J lost 9 bases, and 11 bases stayed unmatched. This CDR3 is CASSPLSGLAGGSEQFF. CDR3 nucleotides: TGTGCCAGCAGTCCACTCTCGGGACTAGCGGGAGGTAGTGAGCAGTTCTTC. Variable domain in full (rest from reference TRBV28 and TRBJ2-1): DVKVTQSSRYLVKRTGEKVFLECVQDMDHENMFWYRQDPGLGLRLIYFSYDVKMKEKGDIPEGYSVSREKKERFSLILESASTNQTSMYLCASSPLSGLAGGSEQFFGPGTRLTVL.

CDR3 region: CASIVAQGGEQFF. The CDR3 DNA reads as TGCGCCAGCATAGTCGCCCAGGGGGGAGAGCAGTTCTTC. The chain combines TRBV10-2 with TRBJ2-1, with D tentatively TRBD1 (7 bases). V shed 7 bases and J shed 10 bases, with 17 bases lying between them. The CDR3 is 13 residues long. Germline V lookup: CDR1 WSHSY, CDR2 SAAADI.

The chain recombines TRBV11-3 with TRBJ2-2; 9 bases map to TRBD2. Germline CDR1 reads SGHNT; CDR2 reads YENEEA. The CDR3 length is 18 residues. Unmatched junction bases numbered 10, after V lost 0 bases and J lost 5 bases. The chain's CDR3 is CASSLDRGLAGWTGELFF. The CDR3 DNA follows: TGTGCCAGCAGCTTAGATCGAGGTCTAGCGGGATGGACCGGGGAGCTGTTTTTT.